These 17 T cell receptor beta chains were sequenced from one sample in a study of cytomegalovirus exposure and HLA in healthy donors. Repertoires were generated with immunoSEQ multiplex PCR, while TCRdb's copy carries only in-frame clones and drops some. Here the sample spans more than 300,000 clones, about nine tenths being singletons. Sequenced input: PBMCs. The source is a young woman in good health and CMV-seronegative.

In nucleotides, the CDR3 is TGTGCCAGCAGCCGGGTCTCCTACGAGCAGTACTTC. Amino acid sequence: CASSRVSYEQYF. The genes are TRBV11-1 and TRBJ2-7; D remains ambiguous. The CDR3 is 12 residues long. From germline, CDR1 is SGHAT and CDR2 FQDESV (reference sequence). Trimming stripped 5 bases from V and 0 bases from J, with 5 bases between.

The chain is built from TRBV28 and TRBJ1-3, with D perhaps TRBD1 (5 bases). The CDR3 spans 18 residues. Trimming took off 6 bases at V and 0 bases at J, with 21 bases between the two ends. The germline CDR1 and CDR2 sequences are MDHEN and SYDVKM. This CDR3 reads CASSLARARAFSGNTIYF. The CDR3 DNA sequence: TGTGCCAGCAGCCTTGCCCGGGCCAGGGCGTTCTCTGGAAACACCATATATTTT.

V is TRBV2 and J is TRBJ2-5; 10 bases are a match to TRBD2. In germline, CDR1 is SNHLY, CDR2 FYNNEI. Trimming cost V 4 bases and J 5 bases; bases outside gene matches: 7. The CDR3 runs 15 residues. The CDR3, as DNA: TGTGCCAGCAGTGGTAGCGGGGGGCCTGGGGAGACCCAGTACTTC. This sequence encodes CASSGSGGPGETQYF.

The chain is built from TRBV30 and TRBJ1-5, with TRBD1 identical over 9 bases. CDR3 size: 13 residues. Losses at the gene ends were 5 bases for V and 4 bases for J; bases not matched to a gene: 3. The V gene's germline CDR1 is GTSNPN and CDR2 SVGIG (reference sequence). CDR3 region: CAWGTGINQPQHF. For the CDR3, the DNA is TGTGCCTGGGGGACAGGGATAAATCAGCCCCAGCATTTT. The full variable domain, with the rest looked up from reference TRBV30 and TRBJ1-5, is SQTIHQWPATLVQPVGSPLSLECTVEGTSNPNLYWYRQAAGRGLQLLFYSVGIGQISSEVPQNLSASRPQDRQFILSSKKLLLSDSGFYLCAWGTGINQPQHFGDGTRLSIL.

V is TRBV4-2 and J is TRBJ2-7; 8 bases match TRBD1. This CDR3 has 14 amino acids. Germline values: CDR1 LGHNA, CDR2 YNFKEQ. V lost 1 base and J lost 3; bases outside the gene matches: 2. CDR3 DNA sequence: TGTGCCAGCAGCCAAGGACAGGGGAGCTACGAGCAGTACTTC. Protein sequence: CASSQGQGSYEQYF.

The chain uses TRBV27 and TRBJ2-2; D uncertain. Germline CDR1 is MNHEY and CDR2 is SMNVEV (reference sequence). Trimming took 7 bases from V and 3 from J, leaving 12 bases between them. CDR3 length equals 14 residues. This chain's CDR3 is CASTRRLDTGELFF. The CDR3 nucleotides read TGTGCCAGCACAAGAAGGCTAGACACCGGGGAGCTGTTTTTT.

The chain is built from TRBV11-2 and TRBJ1-2; 7 bases are shared with TRBD1. Germline V gene lookup returns CDR1 SGHAT and CDR2 FQNNGV. This CDR3 is built from 14 residues. V gave up 5 bases and J gave up 8 bases; unmatched junction bases: 11. The CDR3 sequence: CASSRQGGLGGYTF. CDR3 sequence (DNA): TGTGCCAGCAGCCGACAGGGCGGATTGGGGGGCTACACCTTC.

This chain links TRBV6-5 with TRBJ2-2; TRBD2 matches at 7 bases. J was trimmed by 7 bases and V by 4 bases; bases with no gene match: 12. The CDR3 sequence is 16 residues long. Germline CDR1 reads MNHEY; CDR2 reads SVGAGI. CDR3 sequence (DNA): TGTGCCAGCAGTTCGCCCGGACTAGGAGGAATCGGGGAGCTGTTTTTT. It yields the protein CASSSPGLGGIGELFF.

The V gene is TRBV5-4, the J gene TRBJ1-2; 11 nucleotides agree with TRBD1. Trimming took 4 bases from V and 4 from J; bases not matched to a gene: 6. CDR1 SGHNT and CDR2 YYREEE come from the germline V gene (reference sequence). The CDR3 runs to 15 residues. CDR3 DNA sequence: TGTGCCAGCAGCCTGGGACAGGGGGGGGTCTATGGCTACACCTTC. Translating it yields CASSLGQGGVYGYTF.

The chain is built from TRBV28 and TRBJ2-1; 10 bases are a match to TRBD2. Germline lookup yields CDR1 MDHEN and CDR2 SYDVKM. The length of the CDR3 is 15 residues. The V segment lost 5 bases and the J segment 4 bases; nucleotides outside the gene matches: 5. The CDR3 DNA reads as TGTGCCAGCAGTAACGGACTAGCGGATTACAATGAGCAGTTCTTC. Translation: CASSNGLADYNEQFF.

The rearrangement joins TRBV5-1 to TRBJ2-7; 7 bases line up with TRBD1. V shed 5 bases, J shed 5 bases, and the junction held 7 bases outside the gene matches. CDR3 size: 13 residues. Germline V gene lookup returns CDR1 SGHRS and CDR2 YFSETQ. CDR3 nucleotide sequence: TGCGCCAGCAGGCCTACAGGGGACGACGAGCAGTACTTC. Translated, it gives CASRPTGDDEQYF. Together with reference TRBV5-1 and TRBJ2-7, the CDR3 gives the full variable domain: KAGVTQTPRYLIKTRGQQVTLSCSPISGHRSVSWYQQTPGQGLQFLFEYFSETQRNKGNFPGRFSGRQFSNSRSEMNVSTLELGDSALYLCASRPTGDDEQYFGPGTRLTVT.

V gene TRBV27 combines with J gene TRBJ2-7; a weak D match, TRBD1 (5 bases). The germline gives CDR1 MNHEY, CDR2 SMNVEV (reference sequence). CDR3 size: 14 residues. V was shortened by 1 base and J by 0 bases, with 7 bases between the two germline ends. The CDR3 sequence: CASSLLGPSYEQYF. CDR3 nucleotides: TGTGCCAGCAGTTTATTGGGGCCCTCCTACGAGCAGTACTTC.

The chain recombines TRBV18 with TRBJ2-7, with 8 positions matching TRBD1. Looked up from germline, CDR1 is KGHSH and CDR2 is LQKENI. Trimming removed 1 base from V and 3 bases from J; junction bases left unmatched: 8. CDR3 length: 16 residues. The CDR3 DNA is TGTGCCAGCTCACCACTCTCTCAGGGGGCCTACTACGAGCAGTACTTC. Its protein product is CASSPLSQGAYYEQYF.

This clone was observed once. This rearrangement joins TRBV4-1 to TRBJ1-5; a possible D gene is TRBD1 (6 bases). There are 16 residues in the CDR3. Germline V gene sequence: CDR1 MGHRA, CDR2 YSYEKL. V shed 1 base and J shed 6 bases, with 16 bases lying between them. The CDR3 coding sequence is TGCGCCAGCAGCCAAGCACAGGGAAATGGTATTCAGCCCCAGCATTTT. Translating gives CASSQAQGNGIQPQHF.

The chain's CDR3 is CASSNRERDTEAFF. The CDR3 coding sequence is TGCGCCAGCAGTAACAGGGAACGCGACACTGAAGCTTTCTTT. The chain combines TRBV5-1 with TRBJ1-1, with a weak D call TRBD1 (6 bases). Germline assignment: CDR1 SGHRS and CDR2 YFSETQ. The CDR3 has 14 amino acids. The V and J ends lost 5 bases and 3 bases respectively, with 14 bases between them.

The rearrangement uses TRBV18 and TRBJ2-7; possibly TRBD1 for D (7 bases). CDR1 is KGHSH, CDR2 LQKENI, per germline. This CDR3 has 14 residues. The V and J ends lost 0 bases and 6 bases respectively, with 12 bases between them. The chain's CDR3 is CASSPPGTAGEQYF. CDR3 DNA sequence: TGTGCCAGCTCACCACCCGGGACAGCGGGCGAGCAGTACTTC. Filled out from reference TRBV18 and TRBJ2-7, the complete variable domain reads NAGVMQNPRHLVRRRGQEARLRCSPMKGHSHVYWYRQLPEEGLKFMVYLQKENIIDESGMPKERFSAEFPKEGPSILRIQQVVRGDSAAYFCASSPPGTAGEQYFGPGTRLTVT.

V usage is TRBV27 and J usage is TRBJ1-2; no firm D call. Trimming pared 0 bases from V and 7 bases from J, leaving 12 bases between. Germline CDR1 reads MNHEY; CDR2 reads SMNVEV (reference sequence). The CDR3 is 14 amino acids. The CDR3 DNA follows: TGTGCCAGCAGTTTATCGTTTTCACGAGGTGGCTACACCTTC. The encoded protein is CASSLSFSRGGYTF.